Following are 27 T cell receptor beta chains from one sample sequenced in a study of blood T cell repertoires in COVID-19. Here immunoSEQ multiplex PCR was the method, and the copy in TCRdb shows in-frame clones only, minus some. The sample yields 100,000 to 150,000 clones, more than 75% seen once. Sample: peripheral blood. All receptors derive from an older woman with COVID-19, enrolled during active disease.

The chain joins TRBV5-1 to TRBJ2-5; D is unresolved. The CDR3 contains 14 residues. Germline values: CDR1 SGHRS, CDR2 YFSETQ. V gave up 5 bases and J gave up 1 base, with 12 bases separating them. The DNA of the CDR3 is TGCGCCAGCAGTTTGACGGGTTTCCAAGAGACCCAGTACTTC. Translated: CASSLTGFQETQYF.

V gene TRBV5-1 combines with J gene TRBJ1-1, with D maybe TRBD1 (5 bases). Germline CDR1 and CDR2: SGHRS and YFSETQ. V shed 2 bases and J shed 3 bases, with 11 bases lying between them. This CDR3 contains 14 residues. The CDR3 loop reads CASSFRAQDTEAFF. The CDR3, as DNA: TGCGCCAGCAGCTTCAGGGCTCAGGACACTGAAGCTTTCTTT.

This chain joins TRBV25-1 and TRBJ1-2; D perhaps matches TRBD1 (5 bases). The ends were cut back, 3 bases at V and 2 bases at J, with 16 bases in the middle. The CDR3 consists of 16 residues. The germline V gene has CDR1 MGHDK and CDR2 SYGVNS. The CDR3 region is CASSDARGATNYGYTF. The CDR3, as DNA: TGTGCCAGCAGTGATGCGCGCGGGGCGACGAACTATGGCTACACCTTC.

V usage is TRBV6-5 and J usage is TRBJ2-5, with TRBD1 matching 9 bases. The V segment lost 4 bases and the J segment 6 bases; nucleotides outside the gene matches: 6. There are 14 residues in the CDR3. The germline V gene has CDR1 MNHEY and CDR2 SVGAGI. DNA of the CDR3: TGTGCCAGCAGTTCCACACAGGGGGCCCAGACCCAGTACTTC. Protein: CASSSTQGAQTQYF.

Only a few counts were recorded for this clone. Other DNA sequences in the sample encode the same CDR3. The chain combines TRBV19 with TRBJ2-2; 12 bases fit TRBD2. The germline V gene encodes CDR1 LNHDA and CDR2 SQIVND (reference sequence). V trimming: 1 base; J trimming: 6 bases; junction bases outside the gene matches: 0. The CDR3 is made up of 15 amino acids. CDR3 in DNA: TGTGCCAGTAGTATAGCTAGCGGGGGGGCCGGGGAGCTGTTTTTT. As protein: CASSIASGGAGELFF.

This chain joins TRBV9 and TRBJ2-5, with 7 bases identical to TRBD1. The germline gives CDR1 SGDLS, CDR2 YYNGEE. CDR3 length: 16 residues. Trimming cost V 3 bases and J 1 base; bases outside gene matches: 9. CDR3 protein: CASSGRVGQVQETQYF. The CDR3 coding sequence is TGTGCCAGCAGCGGAAGAGTAGGACAGGTCCAAGAGACCCAGTACTTC.

The chain employs TRBV3-1 (or the pseudogene TRBV3-2) and TRBJ1-1; 12 positions match TRBD1. The CDR3 spans 16 residues. Losses at the gene ends were 4 bases for V and 5 bases for J; bases not matched to a gene: 8. From germline, CDR1 is LGHDT and CDR2 YNNKEL (reference sequence). In nucleotides, the CDR3 is TGTGCCAGCAGCCCCAGGGACAGGGGGCGAAAAACTGAAGCTTTCTTT. Its translation is CASSPRDRGRKTEAFF.

V is TRBV28 and J is TRBJ2-1; possibly TRBD1 for D (6 bases). Germline V gene data show CDR1 as MDHEN and CDR2 as SYDVKM. V was pared by 4 bases and J by 0 bases, with 7 bases between. This CDR3 is 14 amino acids long. CDR3 nucleotide sequence: TGTGCCAGCAGTTGGACAGACTCCTACAATGAGCAGTTCTTC. Amino acids: CASSWTDSYNEQFF.

The rearrangement uses TRBV7-9 and TRBJ1-1; tentatively, D is TRBD1 (5 bases). Germline lookup yields CDR1 SEHNR and CDR2 FQNEAQ (reference sequence). This CDR3 is 16 amino acids long. V lost 0 bases to trimming and J lost 6 bases, with 17 bases between them. The CDR3 here is CASSLALGRGMAEAFF. The CDR3 coding sequence is TGTGCCAGCAGCTTAGCGTTGGGAAGGGGTATGGCTGAAGCTTTCTTT.

The J gene is TRBJ1-1, the V gene TRBV7-8; 7 nucleotides align to TRBD1. The CDR3 contains 12 residues. CDR1 SGHVS and CDR2 FQNEAQ come from the germline V gene. J lost 11 bases, V lost 5 bases, and 8 bases had no gene match. Here the CDR3 reads CASSTATGVAFF. The CDR3 coding sequence is TGTGCCAGCAGCACCGCCACAGGGGTCGCTTTCTTT. The variable domain in full, with the rest retrieved from reference TRBV7-8 and TRBJ1-1, is GAGVSQSPRYKVAKRGQDVALRCDPISGHVSLFWYQQALGQGPEFLTYFQNEAQLDKSGLPSDRFFAERPEGSVSTLKIQRTQQEDSAVYLCASSTATGVAFFGQGTRLTVV.

The chain couples TRBV3-1 (or the pseudogene TRBV3-2) to TRBJ2-7, with 7 bases lining up with TRBD2. Looked up from germline, CDR1 is LGHDT and CDR2 is YNNKEL (reference sequence). This CDR3 region has 14 residues. Trimming took 4 bases from V and 0 from J; bases not matched to a gene: 3. CDR3 protein: CASSLVAGSYEQYF. The CDR3 nucleotides read TGTGCCAGCAGCCTAGTAGCGGGCTCCTACGAGCAGTACTTC.

DNA of the CDR3: TGTGCCAGCAGTGAACAGAACACTGAAGCTTTCTTT. Translated, it gives CASSEQNTEAFF. V usage is TRBV6-1 and J usage is TRBJ1-1, with D unclear. Germline lookup yields CDR1 MNHNS and CDR2 SASEGT. The CDR3 length is 12 residues. V was pared by 2 bases and J by 1 base, with 2 bases between.

This chain links TRBV10-1 with TRBJ1-6; 10 bases agree with TRBD1. Germline-derived CDR1 and CDR2 are WNHNN and SYGVQD (reference sequence). This CDR3 is 17 amino acids long. The junction had 7 bases not matched to a gene; V was cut back by 6 bases and J by 2 bases. The CDR3 here is CASRGQGTRTYNSPLHF. CDR3 nucleotides: TGCGCCAGCAGGGGACAGGGGACAAGGACCTATAATTCACCCCTCCACTTT.

The chain has TRBV21-1 and TRBJ2-1; the D call TRBD1 from the table was never checked on the DNA. TRBV21-1 has pseudogene status. This CDR3 has 13 amino acids. The CDR3 DNA reads as TGTGCCAGCAGCAATTTAGGGGGCAATGAGCAGTTCTTC. Translating gives CASSNLGGNEQFF.

The V and J genes are TRBV5-1 and TRBJ1-6; tentatively, D is TRBD1 (5 bases). Germline CDR1 and CDR2: SGHRS and YFSETQ. This CDR3 comprises 15 residues. The ends were cut back, 0 bases at V and 8 bases at J, with 12 bases in the middle. The CDR3 spells CASSLGQGLYSPLHF. CDR3 DNA: TGCGCCAGCAGCTTGGGTCAGGGTTTATATTCACCCCTCCACTTT.

Regarding this clone: An end of the junction does not agree with germline; a read error may underlie this. The chain combines TRBV7-7 with TRBJ1-5; 9 nucleotides line up with TRBD1. Germline V lookup: CDR1 SSHAT, CDR2 FNYEAQ (reference sequence). The CDR3 contains 16 residues. CDR3 amino acids: CASSFVAGQGGQPQHF. The CDR3 DNA reads as TGTGCTAGCAGCTTTGTCGCGGGACAGGGTGGTCAGCCCCAGCATTTT.

This chain joins TRBV6-6 and TRBJ1-5; 9 bases line up with TRBD1. The ends lost 5 bases at V and 5 bases at J; junction bases unmatched: 7. CDR1 is MNHNY and CDR2 is SVGAGI in the germline V gene (reference sequence). This CDR3 is built from 15 residues. CDR3 protein: CASSTRQGGDQPQHF. In DNA form, the CDR3 reads TGTGCCAGCAGTACCAGACAGGGGGGCGATCAGCCCCAGCATTTT.

This clone was seen ten or more times. The chain links TRBV5-6 to TRBJ1-2; no clear D. CDR3 size: 14 residues. Germline CDR1 and CDR2: SGHDT and YYEEEE. The V gene lost 0 bases and the J gene lost 6 bases, with 12 bases spanning the gap. The CDR3 region is CASSLAWLQHGYTF. CDR3 coding DNA: TGTGCCAGCAGCTTGGCATGGCTACAGCATGGCTACACCTTC.

The chain couples TRBV20-1 to TRBJ2-5; 8 nucleotides agree with TRBD1. CDR3 size: 11 residues. V shed 5 bases, J shed 7 bases, and the junction held 3 bases outside the gene matches. Germline loops: CDR1 DFQATT, CDR2 SNEGSKA (reference sequence). The chain's CDR3 is CSASTGGTQYF. The CDR3 DNA is TGCAGTGCTTCCACAGGGGGGACCCAGTACTTC.

The chain employs TRBV18 and TRBJ2-2; D might be TRBD1 (5 bases). V gave up 0 bases and J gave up 1 base, with 6 bases separating them. This CDR3 is built from 15 residues. Germline assignment: CDR1 KGHSH and CDR2 LQKENI. In DNA form, the CDR3 reads TGTGCCAGCTCACCACCGGGGCAGAACACCGGGGAGCTGTTTTTT. Protein product: CASSPPGQNTGELFF.

This chain uses TRBV18 with TRBJ2-4; D ambiguous. Germline V CDR1 and CDR2: KGHSH, LQKENI. The CDR3 is made up of 17 amino acids. Trimming shortened V by 1 base and J by 0 bases, and 13 bases separated the two germline ends. CDR3: CASSPLPGIIAKNIQYF. In DNA form, the CDR3 reads TGTGCCAGCTCACCACTGCCAGGTATAATAGCCAAAAACATTCAGTACTTC.

This chain uses TRBV7-2 with TRBJ1-5; a possible D gene is TRBD1 (6 bases). Germline V gene sequence: CDR1 SGHTA, CDR2 FQGNSA. The ends were cut back, 3 bases at V and 6 bases at J, with 9 bases in the middle. This CDR3 spans 13 amino acids. CDR3 loop: CASSFSGVQPQHF. The CDR3 DNA is TGTGCCAGCAGCTTCTCAGGGGTTCAGCCCCAGCATTTT.

This chain joins TRBV27 and TRBJ1-5; D may be TRBD1 (6 bases). The CDR3 runs to 15 residues. CDR1 is MNHEY and CDR2 is SMNVEV in the germline V gene (reference sequence). V lost 6 bases and J 7 bases, leaving 19 bases between the germline ends. The CDR3 here is CASSTHTGSTQPQHF. The CDR3 DNA is TGTGCCAGCAGCACCCATACAGGGTCCACCCAGCCCCAGCATTTT.

V and J are TRBV28 and TRBJ1-2; 10 nucleotides agree with TRBD1. The CDR3 is 13 amino acids. Germline V gene lookup returns CDR1 MDHEN and CDR2 SYDVKM. Trimming took 10 bases from V and 3 from J; bases not matched to a gene: 5. The CDR3 bases are TGTGCCACAACCGGGACAGGGGACTATGGCTACACCTTC. Translation gives CATTGTGDYGYTF.

The chain couples TRBV24-1 to TRBJ2-3, with D possibly matching TRBD1 (5 bases). CDR1 is KGHDR and CDR2 is SFDVKD in the germline V gene. Trimming stripped 7 bases from V and 2 bases from J, with 9 bases between. CDR3 length: 13 residues. CDR3 nucleotides: TGTGCCACCAGAGACAGATACACAGATACGCAGTATTTT. Its protein is CATRDRYTDTQYF.

The CDR3 sequence: CASSLARPEAFF. Here the CDR3 DNA reads TGTGCCAGCAGCTTAGCGAGGCCTGAAGCTTTCTTT. The chain has TRBV7-9 and TRBJ1-1; D gene ambiguous. Germline lookup yields CDR1 SEHNR and CDR2 FQNEAQ (reference sequence). Trimming removed 0 bases from V and 6 bases from J, with 5 bases in between. This CDR3 contains 12 residues.

The CDR3 coding sequence is TGCGCCATGCACACTAAACAGGGGGATCAGCCCCAGCATTTT. Protein sequence: CAMHTKQGDQPQHF. The chain employs TRBV5-1 and TRBJ1-5; TRBD1 matches at 8 bases. CDR1 is SGHRS and CDR2 is YFSETQ in the germline V gene. The CDR3 spans 14 residues. The V and J ends lost 9 bases and 5 bases, in that order; junction bases with no gene match: 10.